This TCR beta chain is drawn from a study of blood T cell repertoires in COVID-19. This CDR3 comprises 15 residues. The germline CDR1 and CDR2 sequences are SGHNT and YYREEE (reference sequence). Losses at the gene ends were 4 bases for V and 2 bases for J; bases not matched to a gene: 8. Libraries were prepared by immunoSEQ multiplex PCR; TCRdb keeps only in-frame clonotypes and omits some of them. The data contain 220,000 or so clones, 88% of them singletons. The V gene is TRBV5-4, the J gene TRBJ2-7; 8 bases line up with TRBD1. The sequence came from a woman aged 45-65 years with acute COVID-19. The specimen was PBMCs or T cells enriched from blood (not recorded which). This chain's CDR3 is CASSRRDRQPYEQYF. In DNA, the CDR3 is TGTGCCAGCAGCCGGCGGGACAGGCAACCCTACGAGCAGTACTTC.